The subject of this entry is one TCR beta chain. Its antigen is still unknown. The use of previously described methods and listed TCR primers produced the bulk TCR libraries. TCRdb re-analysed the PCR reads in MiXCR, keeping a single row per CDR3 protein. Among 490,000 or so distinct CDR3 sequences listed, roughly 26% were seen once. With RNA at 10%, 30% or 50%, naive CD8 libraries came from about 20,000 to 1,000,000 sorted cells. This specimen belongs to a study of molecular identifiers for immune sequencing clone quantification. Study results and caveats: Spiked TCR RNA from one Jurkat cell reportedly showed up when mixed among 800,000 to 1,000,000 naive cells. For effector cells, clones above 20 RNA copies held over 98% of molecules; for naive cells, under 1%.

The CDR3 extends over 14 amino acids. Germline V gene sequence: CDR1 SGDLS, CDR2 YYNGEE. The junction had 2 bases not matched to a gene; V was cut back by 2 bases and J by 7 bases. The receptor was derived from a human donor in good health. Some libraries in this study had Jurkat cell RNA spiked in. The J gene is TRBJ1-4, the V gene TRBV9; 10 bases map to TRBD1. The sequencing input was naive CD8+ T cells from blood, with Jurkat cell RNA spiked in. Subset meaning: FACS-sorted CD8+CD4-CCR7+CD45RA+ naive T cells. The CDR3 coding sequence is TGTGCCAGCAGCGTGACAGGGGGCAGTGAAAAACTGTTTTTT. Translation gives CASSVTGGSEKLFF.